This T cell receptor beta chain was recorded in a study of T cells in Graves' hyperthyroidism and ophthalmopathy. Overall study results and limits: Ophthalmopathy was predicted by the model a median of about six months ahead of onset.

TCR beta CDR3 sequences were amplified from RNA transcripts. HTBI primers drove first-round RT-PCR of the TCR CDR3. One entry per CDR3 protein, called by TCRdb with MiXCR from the multiplex PCR reads. Of more than 550,000 distinct CDR3 sequences in the sample, approximately 15% were seen once. This clonotype was seen many times. Its antigen is unidentified. Among the patients, aged 18 to 65, hyperthyroidism was newly diagnosed and had lasted under 2 months. Those patients with uncontrolled infection, other autoimmune disease, pregnancy or lactation were excluded. The CDR3 is made up of 14 amino acids. Germline V lookup: CDR1 GTSNPN, CDR2 SVGIG (reference sequence). V lost 4 bases and J 0 bases, leaving 13 bases between the germline ends.

This chain uses TRBV30 with TRBJ2-7, with a possible D match to TRBD2 (6 bases). This TCR was recovered from a man aged 50 to 59 with Graves' hyperthyroidism. Sample: blood. DNA of the CDR3: TGTGCCTGGAAATTTGCGGGGACCTCCTACGAGCAGTACTTC. It encodes CAWKFAGTSYEQYF.